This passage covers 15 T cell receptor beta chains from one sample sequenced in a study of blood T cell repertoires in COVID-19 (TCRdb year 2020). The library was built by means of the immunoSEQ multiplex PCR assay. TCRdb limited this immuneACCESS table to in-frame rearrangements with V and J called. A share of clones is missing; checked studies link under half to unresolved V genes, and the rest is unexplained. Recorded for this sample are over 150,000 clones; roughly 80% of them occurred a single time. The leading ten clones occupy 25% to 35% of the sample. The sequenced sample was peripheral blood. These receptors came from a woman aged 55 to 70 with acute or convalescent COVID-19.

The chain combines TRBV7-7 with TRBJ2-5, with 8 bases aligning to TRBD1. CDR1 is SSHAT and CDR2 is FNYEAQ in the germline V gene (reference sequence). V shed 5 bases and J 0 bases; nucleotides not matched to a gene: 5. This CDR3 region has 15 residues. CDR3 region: CASSPGGPYQETQYF. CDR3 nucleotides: TGTGCCAGCAGCCCAGGGGGCCCCTACCAAGAGACCCAGTACTTC.

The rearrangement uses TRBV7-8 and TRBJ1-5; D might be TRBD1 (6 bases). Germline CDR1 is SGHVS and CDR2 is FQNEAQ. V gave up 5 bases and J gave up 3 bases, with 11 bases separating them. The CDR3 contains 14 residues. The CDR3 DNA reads TGTGCCAGCAGCCTACAGGGCGTCAATCAGCCCCAGCATTTT. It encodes CASSLQGVNQPQHF.

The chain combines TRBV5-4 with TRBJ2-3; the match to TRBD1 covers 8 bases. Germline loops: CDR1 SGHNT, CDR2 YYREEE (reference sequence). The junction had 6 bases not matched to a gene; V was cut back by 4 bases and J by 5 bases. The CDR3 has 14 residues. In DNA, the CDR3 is TGTGCCAGCAGCAGGGCAGGGGGCTTAGATACGCAGTATTTT. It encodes CASSRAGGLDTQYF.

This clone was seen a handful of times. The CDR3 loop is CASSPGGWGLEQYF. The DNA of the CDR3 is TGTGCCAGCAGCCCCGGGGGGTGGGGACTCGAGCAGTACTTC. V and J are TRBV7-3 and TRBJ2-7, with 7 bases fitting TRBD2. The CDR3 extends over 14 amino acids. Germline V gives CDR1 SGHTA, CDR2 FQGTGA. The V gene end was trimmed by 5 bases and the J gene end by 6 bases; junction bases not matched to a gene: 10.

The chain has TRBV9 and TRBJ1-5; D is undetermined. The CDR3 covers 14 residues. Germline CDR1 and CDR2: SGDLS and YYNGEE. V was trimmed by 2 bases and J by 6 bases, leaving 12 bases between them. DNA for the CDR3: TGTGCCAGCAGCGTGGGCAGGTTTGGTCAGCCCCAGCATTTT. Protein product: CASSVGRFGQPQHF.

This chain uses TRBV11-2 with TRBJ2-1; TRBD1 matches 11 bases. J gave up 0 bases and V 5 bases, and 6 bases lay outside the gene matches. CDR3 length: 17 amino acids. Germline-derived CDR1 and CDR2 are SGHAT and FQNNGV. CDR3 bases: TGTGCCAGCAGCGGGAGGACAGGGGGCTTCTCCTACAATGAGCAGTTCTTC. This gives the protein CASSGRTGGFSYNEQFF.

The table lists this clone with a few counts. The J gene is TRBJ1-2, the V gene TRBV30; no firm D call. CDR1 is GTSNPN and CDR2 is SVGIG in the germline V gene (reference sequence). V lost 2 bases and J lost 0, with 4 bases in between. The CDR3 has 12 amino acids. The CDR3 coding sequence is TGTGCCTGGAGTCCAGCTAACTATGGCTACACCTTC. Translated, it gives CAWSPANYGYTF. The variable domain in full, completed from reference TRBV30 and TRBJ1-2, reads SQTIHQWPATLVQPVGSPLSLECTVEGTSNPNLYWYRQAAGRGLQLLFYSVGIGQISSEVPQNLSASRPQDRQFILSSKKLLLSDSGFYLCAWSPANYGYTFGSGTRLTVV.

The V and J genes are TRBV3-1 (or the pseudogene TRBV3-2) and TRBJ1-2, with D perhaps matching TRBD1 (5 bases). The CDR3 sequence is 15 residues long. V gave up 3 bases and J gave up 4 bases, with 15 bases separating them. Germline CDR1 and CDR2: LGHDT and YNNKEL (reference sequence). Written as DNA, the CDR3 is TGTGCCAGCAGCCATTATCCAGGGTCAGGCTATGGCTACACCTTC. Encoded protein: CASSHYPGSGYGYTF.

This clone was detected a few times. The CDR3 DNA follows: TGTGCCAGCAGCTTAGGGGACAGGGGGCGAGATACGCAGTATTTT. Its translation is CASSLGDRGRDTQYF. This chain joins TRBV7-9 and TRBJ2-3; TRBD1 matches at 12 bases. V shed 1 base and J 5 bases; nucleotides not matched to a gene: 1. The CDR3 extends over 15 amino acids. In germline, CDR1 is SEHNR, CDR2 FQNEAQ (reference sequence).

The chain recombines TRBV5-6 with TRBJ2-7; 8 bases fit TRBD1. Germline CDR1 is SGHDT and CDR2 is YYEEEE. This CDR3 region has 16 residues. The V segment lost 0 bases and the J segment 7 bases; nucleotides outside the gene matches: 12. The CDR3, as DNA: TGTGCCAGCAGCTTGGCCTTCGGGACAGGTCGTCGGGAGCAGTACTTC. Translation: CASSLAFGTGRREQYF.

The CDR3 protein is CASSQVLGGQSNTEAFF. As DNA, the CDR3 is TGTGCCAGCAGCCAAGTCTTAGGTGGACAGAGCAACACTGAAGCTTTCTTT. The chain combines TRBV4-2 with TRBJ1-1, with D perhaps matching TRBD1 (6 bases). Germline CDR1 and CDR2: LGHNA and YNFKEQ. V was shortened by 1 base and J by 2 bases, with 17 bases between the two germline ends. CDR3 size: 17 residues.

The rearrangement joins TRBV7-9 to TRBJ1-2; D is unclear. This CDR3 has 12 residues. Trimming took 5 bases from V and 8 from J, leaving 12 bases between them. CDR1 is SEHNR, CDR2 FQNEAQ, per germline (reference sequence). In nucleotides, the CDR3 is TGTGCCAGCAGCGAAGCCCGGAGGGGCTACACCTTC. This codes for CASSEARRGYTF.

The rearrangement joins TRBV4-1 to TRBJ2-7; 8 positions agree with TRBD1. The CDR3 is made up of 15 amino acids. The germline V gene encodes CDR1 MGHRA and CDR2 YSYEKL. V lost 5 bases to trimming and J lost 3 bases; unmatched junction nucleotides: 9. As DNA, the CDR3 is TGCGCCAGCAGCTCCTCGACAGGGGTTGGCTACGAGCAGTACTTC. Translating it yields CASSSSTGVGYEQYF.

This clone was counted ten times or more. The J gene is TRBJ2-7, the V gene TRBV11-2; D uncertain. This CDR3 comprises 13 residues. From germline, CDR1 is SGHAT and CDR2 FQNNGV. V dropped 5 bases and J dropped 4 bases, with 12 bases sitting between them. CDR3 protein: CASSPRWKYEQYV. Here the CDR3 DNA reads TGTGCCAGCAGCCCTAGATGGAAATACGAGCAGTACGTC.

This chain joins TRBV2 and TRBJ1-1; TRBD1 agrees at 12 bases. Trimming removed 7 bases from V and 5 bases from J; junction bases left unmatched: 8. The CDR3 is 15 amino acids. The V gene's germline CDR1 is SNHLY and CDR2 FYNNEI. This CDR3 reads CASKGQGASSTEAFF. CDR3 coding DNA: TGTGCCAGCAAGGGACAGGGGGCTAGTAGTACTGAAGCTTTCTTT.